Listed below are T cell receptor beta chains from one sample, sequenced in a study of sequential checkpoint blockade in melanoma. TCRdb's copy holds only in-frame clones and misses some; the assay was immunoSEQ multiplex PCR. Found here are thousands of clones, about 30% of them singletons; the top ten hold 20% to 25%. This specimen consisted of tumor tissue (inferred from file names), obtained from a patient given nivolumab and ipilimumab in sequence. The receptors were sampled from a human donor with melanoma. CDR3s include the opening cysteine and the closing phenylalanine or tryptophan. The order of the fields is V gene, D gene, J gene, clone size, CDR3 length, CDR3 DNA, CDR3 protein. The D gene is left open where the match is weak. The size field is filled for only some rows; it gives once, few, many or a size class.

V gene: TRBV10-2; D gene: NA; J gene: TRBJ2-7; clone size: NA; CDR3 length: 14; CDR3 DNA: TGCGCCAGCCTACAGTACCAGGCGGCCTACGAGCAGTACTTC; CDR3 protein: CASLQYQAAYEQYF
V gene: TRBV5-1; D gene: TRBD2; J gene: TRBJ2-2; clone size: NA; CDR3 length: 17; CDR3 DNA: TGCGCCAGCAGCTGGCCCATGCGGGGGGTTTCCACCGGGGAGCTGTTTTTT; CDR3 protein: CASSWPMRGVSTGELFF
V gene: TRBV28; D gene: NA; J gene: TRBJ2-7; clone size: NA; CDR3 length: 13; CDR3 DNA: TGTGCCAGCAACTACAGGGACCCCTACGAGCAGTACTTC; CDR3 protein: CASNYRDPYEQYF
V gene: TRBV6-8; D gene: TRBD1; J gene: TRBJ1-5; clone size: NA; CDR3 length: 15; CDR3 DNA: TGTGCCAGCAGTCTGACAGGGTTCATAAATCAGCCCCAGCATTTT; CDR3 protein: CASSLTGFINQPQHF
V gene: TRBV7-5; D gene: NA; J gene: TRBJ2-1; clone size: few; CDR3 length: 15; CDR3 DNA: TGTGCCAGCAGCTCTAGCGGGGGGGCCTTCAATGAGCAGTTCTTC; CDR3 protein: CASSSSGGAFNEQFF
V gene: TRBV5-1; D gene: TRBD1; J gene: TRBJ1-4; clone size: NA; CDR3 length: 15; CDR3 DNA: TGCGCCAGCAGCTTGGAAGGGACAGCTAATGAAAAACTGTTTTTT; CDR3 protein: CASSLEGTANEKLFF
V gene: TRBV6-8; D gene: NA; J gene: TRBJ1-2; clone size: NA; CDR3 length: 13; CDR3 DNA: TGTGCCAGCAGTGAGAGGAGGAACTATGGCTACACCTTC; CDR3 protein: CASSERRNYGYTF
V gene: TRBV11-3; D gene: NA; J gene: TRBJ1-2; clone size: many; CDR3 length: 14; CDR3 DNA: TGTGCCAGCAGCTTGCCAGGGCCTTACTATGGCTACACCTTC; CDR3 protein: CASSLPGPYYGYTF
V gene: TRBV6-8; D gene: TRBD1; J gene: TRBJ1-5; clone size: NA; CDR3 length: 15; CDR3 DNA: TGTGCCAGCCGAGGACAGGGAGGTAGCAATCAGCCCCAGCATTTT; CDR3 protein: CASRGQGGSNQPQHF
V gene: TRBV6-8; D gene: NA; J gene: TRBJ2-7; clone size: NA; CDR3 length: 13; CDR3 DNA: TGTGCCAGCAGGCCCAGGGTTTTCCACGAGCAGTACTTC; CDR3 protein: CASRPRVFHEQYF
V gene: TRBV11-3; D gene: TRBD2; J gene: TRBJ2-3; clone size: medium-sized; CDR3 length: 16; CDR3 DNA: TGTGCCAGCAGCCCATTAGCGGGGGGGGCCACAGATACGCAGTATTTT; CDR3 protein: CASSPLAGGATDTQYF
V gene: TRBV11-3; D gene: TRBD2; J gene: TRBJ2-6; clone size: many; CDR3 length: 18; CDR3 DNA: TGTGCCAGCAGCTTGGGGACTAGCAGTAGCTCTGGGGCCAACGTCCTGACTTTC; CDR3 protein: CASSLGTSSSSGANVLTF
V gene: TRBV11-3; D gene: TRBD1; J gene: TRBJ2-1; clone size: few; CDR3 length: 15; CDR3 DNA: TGTGCCAGCAGCTTGGCAGGGGGCGCGGGCAATGAGCAGTTCTTC; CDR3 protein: CASSLAGGAGNEQFF
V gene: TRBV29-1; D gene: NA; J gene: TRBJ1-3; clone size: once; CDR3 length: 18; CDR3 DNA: TGCAGCGCCCCTCAGACGGATCCCCCGAAAAACTCTGGAAACACCATATATTTT; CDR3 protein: CSAPQTDPPKNSGNTIYF
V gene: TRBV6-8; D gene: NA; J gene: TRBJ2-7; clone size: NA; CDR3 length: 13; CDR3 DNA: TGTGCCAGCAGGCCGGGACTGGACTACGAGCAGTACTTC; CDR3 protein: CASRPGLDYEQYF
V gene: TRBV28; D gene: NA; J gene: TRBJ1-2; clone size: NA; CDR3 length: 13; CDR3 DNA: TGTGCCAGCAGTCGGGGAACGGAATATGGCTACACCTTC; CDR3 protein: CASSRGTEYGYTF
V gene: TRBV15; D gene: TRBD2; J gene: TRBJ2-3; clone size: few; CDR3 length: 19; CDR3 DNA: TGTGCCACCAGCCCTCAGTGGGGGCGACTAGCGGGGTTCACAGATACGCAGTATTTT; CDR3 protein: CATSPQWGRLAGFTDTQYF
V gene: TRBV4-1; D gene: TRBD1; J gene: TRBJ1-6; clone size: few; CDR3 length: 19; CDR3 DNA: TGCGCCAGCAGCCAAGATCGTGTAGGAACAGGGGGGGACAATTCACCCCTCCACTTT; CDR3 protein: CASSQDRVGTGGDNSPLHF
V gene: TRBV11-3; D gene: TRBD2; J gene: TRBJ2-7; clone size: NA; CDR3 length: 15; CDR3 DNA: TGTGCCAGCAGCCCCTTAGCGGGCCCGAAAGGAAAGCAGTACTTC; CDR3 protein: CASSPLAGPKGKQYF
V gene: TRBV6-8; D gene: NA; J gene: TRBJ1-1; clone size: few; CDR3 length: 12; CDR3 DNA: TGTGCCAGCAGTCGTCAGAACACTGAAGCTTTCTTT; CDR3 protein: CASSRQNTEAFF
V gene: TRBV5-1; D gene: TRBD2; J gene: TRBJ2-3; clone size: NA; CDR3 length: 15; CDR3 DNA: TGCGCCAGCAGCACGCGACTAGCGGGCACAGATACGCAGTATTTT; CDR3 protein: CASSTRLAGTDTQYF
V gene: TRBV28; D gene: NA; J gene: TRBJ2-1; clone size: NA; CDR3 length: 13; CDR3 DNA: TGTGCCAGCAGTTTACTAATTAACAATGAGCAGTTCTTC; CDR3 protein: CASSLLINNEQFF
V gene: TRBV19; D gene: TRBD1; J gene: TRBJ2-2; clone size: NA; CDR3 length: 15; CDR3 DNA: TGTGCCACAGCACAGGGGGCGGTTTACACCGGGGAGCTGTTTTTT; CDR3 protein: CATAQGAVYTGELFF
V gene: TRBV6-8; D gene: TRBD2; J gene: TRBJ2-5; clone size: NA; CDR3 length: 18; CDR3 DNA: TGTGCCAGCAGCCCGACTAGCGGGGGGCCTCGAGTACAAGAGACCCAGTACTTC; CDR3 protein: CASSPTSGGPRVQETQYF
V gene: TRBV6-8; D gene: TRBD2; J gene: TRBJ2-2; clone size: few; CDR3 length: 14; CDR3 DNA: TGTGCCAGCAGTGTGGCTAGCGGCACCGGGGAGCTGTTTTTT; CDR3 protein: CASSVASGTGELFF
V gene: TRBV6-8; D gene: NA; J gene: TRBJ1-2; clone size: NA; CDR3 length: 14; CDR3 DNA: TGTGCCAGCAGTTTTAGGGTCAGGGACTATGGCTACACCTTC; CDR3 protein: CASSFRVRDYGYTF
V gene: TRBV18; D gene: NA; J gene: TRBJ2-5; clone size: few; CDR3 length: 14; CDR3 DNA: TGTGCCAGCTCACCAGCGGTTGGGGGGGAGACCCAGTACTTC; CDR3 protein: CASSPAVGGETQYF
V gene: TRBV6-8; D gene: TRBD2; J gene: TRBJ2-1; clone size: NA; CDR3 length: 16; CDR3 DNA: TGTGCCAGCAGTGAGTTCTCTAGCGGGAGTAGGGGTGAGCAGTTCTTC; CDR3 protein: CASSEFSSGSRGEQFF
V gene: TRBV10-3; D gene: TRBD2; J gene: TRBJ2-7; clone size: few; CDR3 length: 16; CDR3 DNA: TGTGCCATCAGTGAGCCCCCGGGACTAGCGAGCTACGAGCAGTACTTC; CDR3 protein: CAISEPPGLASYEQYF
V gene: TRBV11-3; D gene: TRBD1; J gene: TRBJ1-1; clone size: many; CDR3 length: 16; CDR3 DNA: TGTGCCAGCAGCTTAGTTACAGGGGTCATCAACACTGAAGCTTTCTTT; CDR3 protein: CASSLVTGVINTEAFF
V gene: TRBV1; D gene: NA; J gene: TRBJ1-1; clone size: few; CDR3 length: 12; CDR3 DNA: TGCGCCAGCAGCCGAATAAAGGGGGAGGCTTTCTTT; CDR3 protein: CASSRIKGEAFF
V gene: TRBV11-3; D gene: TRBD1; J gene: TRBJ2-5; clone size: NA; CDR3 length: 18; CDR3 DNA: TGTGCCAGCAGCTTAGGAGGGACAGCGGCGGCAGTAGGGGAGACCCAGTACTTC; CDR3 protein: CASSLGGTAAAVGETQYF
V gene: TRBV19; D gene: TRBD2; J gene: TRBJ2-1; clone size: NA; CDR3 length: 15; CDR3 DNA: TGTGCCAGTAAGGGGACTAGCGGGAGATACAATGAGCAGTTCTTC; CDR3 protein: CASKGTSGRYNEQFF
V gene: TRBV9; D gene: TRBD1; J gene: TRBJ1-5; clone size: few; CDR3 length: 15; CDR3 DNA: TGTGCCAGCAGCGTGACAGGGAATAGCAATCAGCCCCAGCATTTT; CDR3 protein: CASSVTGNSNQPQHF
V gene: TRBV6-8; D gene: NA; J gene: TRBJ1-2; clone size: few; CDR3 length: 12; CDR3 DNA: TGTGCCAGCAGTCTCGTTGGGGATGGCTACACCTTC; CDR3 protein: CASSLVGDGYTF
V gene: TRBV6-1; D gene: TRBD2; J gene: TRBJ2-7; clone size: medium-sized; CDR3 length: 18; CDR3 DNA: TGTGCCAGCAGTGAAGCCCGCCCCGGGGCTAGCGGGAGGGCCGGGCAGTACTTC; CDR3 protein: CASSEARPGASGRAGQYF
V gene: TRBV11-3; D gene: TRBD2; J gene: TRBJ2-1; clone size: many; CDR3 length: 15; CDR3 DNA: TGTGCCAGCAGCCCCGCTCCGGGACTAGGCAATGAGCAGTTCTTC; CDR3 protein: CASSPAPGLGNEQFF
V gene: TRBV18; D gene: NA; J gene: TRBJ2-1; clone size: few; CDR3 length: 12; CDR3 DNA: TGTGCCAGCTCACCAACGCACAATGAGCAGTTCTTC; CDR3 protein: CASSPTHNEQFF
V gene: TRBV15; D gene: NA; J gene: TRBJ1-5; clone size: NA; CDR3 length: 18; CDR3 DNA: TGTGCCACCAGCAGAGATAGGGCTCAGGGCACTAGCAATCAGCCCCAGCATTTT; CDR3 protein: CATSRDRAQGTSNQPQHF
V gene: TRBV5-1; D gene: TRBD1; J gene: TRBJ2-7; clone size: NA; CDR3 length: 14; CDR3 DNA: TGCGCCAGCAGCTTGGGACAGGGGGCGTACGAGCAGTACTTC; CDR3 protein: CASSLGQGAYEQYF
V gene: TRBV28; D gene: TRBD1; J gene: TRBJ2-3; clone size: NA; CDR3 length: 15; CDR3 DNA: TGTGCCAGCAGCAAAGGACAGGGGGCAACTGATACGCAGTATTTT; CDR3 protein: CASSKGQGATDTQYF
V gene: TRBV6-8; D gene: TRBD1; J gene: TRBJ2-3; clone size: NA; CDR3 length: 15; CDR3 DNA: TGTGCCAGCAGTTGGACAGGGACCTCCACAGATACGCAGTATTTT; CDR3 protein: CASSWTGTSTDTQYF
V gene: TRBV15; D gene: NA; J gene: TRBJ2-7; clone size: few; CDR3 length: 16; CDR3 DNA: TGTGCCACCAGCAGAGATCGAGGCAGTCAGAAGGGCGAGCAGTACTTC; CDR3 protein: CATSRDRGSQKGEQYF
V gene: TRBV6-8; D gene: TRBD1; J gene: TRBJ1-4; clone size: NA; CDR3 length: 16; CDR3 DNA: TGTGCCAGCAGTCCCTCCGTGTGGACAGGGAATGAAAAACTGTTTTTT; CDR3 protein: CASSPSVWTGNEKLFF
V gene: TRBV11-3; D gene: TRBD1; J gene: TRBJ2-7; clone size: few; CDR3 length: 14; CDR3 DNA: TGTGCCAGCAGCTTAGGGACAGGGGGCTACGAGCAGTACTTC; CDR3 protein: CASSLGTGGYEQYF
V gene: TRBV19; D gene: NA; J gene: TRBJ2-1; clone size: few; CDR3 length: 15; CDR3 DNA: TGTGCCAGTACGGCGACTGGGGTAACCTACAATGAGCAGTTCTTC; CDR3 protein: CASTATGVTYNEQFF
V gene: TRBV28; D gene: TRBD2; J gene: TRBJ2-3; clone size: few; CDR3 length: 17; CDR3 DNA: TGTGCCAGCAGTTTACTGACTAGCGGGATCCACAGGGATACGCAGTATTTT; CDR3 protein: CASSLLTSGIHRDTQYF
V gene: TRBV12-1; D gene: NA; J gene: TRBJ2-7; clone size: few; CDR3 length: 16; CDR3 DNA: TGTGCCAGCAGCTTTGGGGGCCCATCGGGGGCGGAAGAGCAGTACTTC; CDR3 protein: CASSFGGPSGAEEQYF
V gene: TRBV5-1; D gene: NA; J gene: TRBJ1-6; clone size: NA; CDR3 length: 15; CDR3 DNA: TGCGCCAGCAGCTTGGGGGGTCGGAAGAATTCACCCCTCCACTTT; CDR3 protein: CASSLGGRKNSPLHF
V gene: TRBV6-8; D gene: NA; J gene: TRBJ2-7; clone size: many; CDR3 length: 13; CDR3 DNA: TGTGCCAGCAGAACAGGAGGCCCCTACGAGCAGTACTTC; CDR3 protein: CASRTGGPYEQYF
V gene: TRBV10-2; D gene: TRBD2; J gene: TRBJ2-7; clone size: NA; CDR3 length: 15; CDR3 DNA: TGCGCCAGCAGCCCTGGGACTAGCGGGACCTACGAGCAGTACTTC; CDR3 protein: CASSPGTSGTYEQYF
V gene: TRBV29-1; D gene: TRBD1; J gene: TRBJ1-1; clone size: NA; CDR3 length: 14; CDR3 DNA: TGCAGCGTTCCAGGGGGAGGGCTGAACACTGAAGCTTTCTTT; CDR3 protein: CSVPGGGLNTEAFF
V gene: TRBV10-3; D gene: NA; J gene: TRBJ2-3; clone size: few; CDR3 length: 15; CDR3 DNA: TGTGCCATCAGTGAGCTCTTGATTAGCACAGATACGCAGTATTTT; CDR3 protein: CAISELLISTDTQYF
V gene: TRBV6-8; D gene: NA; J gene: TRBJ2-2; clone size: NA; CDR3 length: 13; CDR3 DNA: TGTGCCAGCAGTCGGAGGGAGTCCGGGGAGCTGTTTTTT; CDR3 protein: CASSRRESGELFF
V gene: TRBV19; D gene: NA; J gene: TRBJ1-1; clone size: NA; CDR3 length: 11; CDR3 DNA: TGTGCCAGTAATAGACAGCTTGAAGCTTTCTTT; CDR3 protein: CASNRQLEAFF
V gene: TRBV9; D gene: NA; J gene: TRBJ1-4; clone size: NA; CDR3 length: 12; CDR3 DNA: TGTGCCAGCAGCGTAGGGGATGAAAAACTGTTTTTT; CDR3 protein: CASSVGDEKLFF